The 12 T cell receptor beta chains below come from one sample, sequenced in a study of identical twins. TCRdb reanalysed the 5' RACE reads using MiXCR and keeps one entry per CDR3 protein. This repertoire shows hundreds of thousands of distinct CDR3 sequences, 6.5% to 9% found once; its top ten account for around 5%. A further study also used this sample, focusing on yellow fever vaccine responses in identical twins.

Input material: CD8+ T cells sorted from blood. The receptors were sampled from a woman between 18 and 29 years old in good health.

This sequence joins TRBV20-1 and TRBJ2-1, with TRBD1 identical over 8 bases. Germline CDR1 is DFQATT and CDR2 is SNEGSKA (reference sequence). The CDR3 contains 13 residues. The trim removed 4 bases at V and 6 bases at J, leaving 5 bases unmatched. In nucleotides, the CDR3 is TGCAGTGCTAAGGACAGGGATTCCAATGAGCAGTTCTTC. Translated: CSAKDRDSNEQFF.

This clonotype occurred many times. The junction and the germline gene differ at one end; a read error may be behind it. CDR3 amino acids: CASRQGLAGGQNTGELFF. CDR3 DNA sequence: TGCGCCAGCAGACAAGGACTAGCGGGAGGGCAGAACACCGGGGAGCTGTTTTTT. The genes are TRBV4-1 and TRBJ2-2; 15 bases fit TRBD2. The germline V gene encodes CDR1 MGHRA and CDR2 YSYEKL. This CDR3 spans 18 amino acids.

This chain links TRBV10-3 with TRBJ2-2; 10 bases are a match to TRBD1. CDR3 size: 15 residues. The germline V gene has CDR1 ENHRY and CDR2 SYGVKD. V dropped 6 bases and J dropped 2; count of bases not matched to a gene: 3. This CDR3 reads CAISWDRGNTGELFF. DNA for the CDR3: TGTGCCATCAGCTGGGACAGGGGTAACACCGGGGAGCTGTTTTTT.

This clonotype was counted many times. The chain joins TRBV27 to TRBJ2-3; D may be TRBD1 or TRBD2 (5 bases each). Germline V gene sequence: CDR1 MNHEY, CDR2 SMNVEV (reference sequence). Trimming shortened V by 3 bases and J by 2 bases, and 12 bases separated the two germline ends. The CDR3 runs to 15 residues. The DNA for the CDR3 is TGTGCCAGCAGTTTCGGGACGCCTTTCACAGATACGCAGTATTTT. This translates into CASSFGTPFTDTQYF.

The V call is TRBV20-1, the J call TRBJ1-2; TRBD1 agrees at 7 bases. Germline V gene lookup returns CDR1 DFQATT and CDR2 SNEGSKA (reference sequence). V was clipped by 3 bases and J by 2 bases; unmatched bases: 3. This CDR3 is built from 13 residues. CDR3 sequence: CSASDRENYGYTF. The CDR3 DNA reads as TGCAGTGCTAGTGACAGGGAAAACTATGGCTACACCTTC.

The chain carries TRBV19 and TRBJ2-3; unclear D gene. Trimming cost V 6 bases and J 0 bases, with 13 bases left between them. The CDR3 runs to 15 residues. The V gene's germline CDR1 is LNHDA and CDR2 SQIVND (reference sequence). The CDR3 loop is CASSLQRFSTDTQYF. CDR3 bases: TGTGCCAGTAGCCTACAGAGATTTAGCACAGATACGCAGTATTTT.

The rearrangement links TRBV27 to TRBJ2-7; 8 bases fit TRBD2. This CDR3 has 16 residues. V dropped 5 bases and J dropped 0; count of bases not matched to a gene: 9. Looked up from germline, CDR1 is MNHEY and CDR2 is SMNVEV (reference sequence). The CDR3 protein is CASSPRGGKSSYEQYV. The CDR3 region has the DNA TGTGCCAGCAGTCCACGGGGGGGGAAGAGCTCCTACGAGCAGTACGTC.

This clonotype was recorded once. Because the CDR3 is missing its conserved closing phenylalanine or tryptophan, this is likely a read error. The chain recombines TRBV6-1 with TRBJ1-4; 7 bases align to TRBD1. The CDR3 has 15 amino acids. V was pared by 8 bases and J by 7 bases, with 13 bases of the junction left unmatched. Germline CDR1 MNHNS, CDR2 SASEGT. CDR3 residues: CASGLQTGSIEKLFL. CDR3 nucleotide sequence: TGTGCCAGCGGCCTCCAGACAGGGAGTATTGAAAAACTGTTTCTT.

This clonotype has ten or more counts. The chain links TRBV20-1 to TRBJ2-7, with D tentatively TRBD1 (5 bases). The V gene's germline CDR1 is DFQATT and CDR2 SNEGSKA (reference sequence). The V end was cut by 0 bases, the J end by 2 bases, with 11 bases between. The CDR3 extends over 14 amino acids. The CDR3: CSAREGRAPYEQYF. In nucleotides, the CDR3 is TGCAGTGCTAGAGAGGGCAGGGCCCCCTACGAGCAGTACTTC.

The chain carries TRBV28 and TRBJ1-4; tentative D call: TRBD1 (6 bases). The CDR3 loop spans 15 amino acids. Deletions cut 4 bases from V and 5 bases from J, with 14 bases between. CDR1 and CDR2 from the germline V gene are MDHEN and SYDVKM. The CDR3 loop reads CASSSTWTANEKLFF. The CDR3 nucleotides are TGTGCCAGCAGTTCCACCTGGACAGCCAATGAAAAACTGTTTTTT. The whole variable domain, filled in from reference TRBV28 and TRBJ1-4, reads DVKVTQSSRYLVKRTGEKVFLECVQDMDHENMFWYRQDPGLGLRLIYFSYDVKMKEKGDIPEGYSVSREKKERFSLILESASTNQTSMYLCASSSTWTANEKLFFGSGTQLSVL.

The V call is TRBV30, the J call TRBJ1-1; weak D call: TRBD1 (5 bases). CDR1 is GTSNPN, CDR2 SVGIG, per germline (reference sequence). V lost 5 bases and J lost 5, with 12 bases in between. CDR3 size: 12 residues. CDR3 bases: TGTGCCTGGTTTGGGGGTTATACTGAAGCTTTCTTT. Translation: CAWFGGYTEAFF.

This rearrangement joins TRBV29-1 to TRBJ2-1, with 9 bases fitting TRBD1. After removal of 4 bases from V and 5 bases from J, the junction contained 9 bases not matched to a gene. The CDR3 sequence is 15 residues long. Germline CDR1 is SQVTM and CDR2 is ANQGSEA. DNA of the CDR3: TGCAGCGTTGGCCGACAGGGGGGAACAGACAATGAGCAGTTCTTC. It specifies CSVGRQGGTDNEQFF.